The present entry profiles one T cell receptor beta chain with its context. This sample is part of a study of neoadjuvant anti-PD-1 for oral cavity cancer. The protocol was immunoSEQ multiplex PCR, while the TCRdb copy is restricted to in-frame clones and leaves out a portion. The sample yields 80,000 to 95,000 clones, roughly 80% seen once. This CDR3 is built from 11 residues. Trimming removed 7 bases from V and 7 bases from J, with 10 bases in between. Looked up from germline, CDR1 is MGHDK and CDR2 is SYGVNS. This chain joins TRBV25-1 and TRBJ1-2, with D uncertain. Sample: PBMCs, taken before nivolumab (anti-PD-1) treatment. The origin of this receptor is a person aged 35-79 years with oral cavity squamous cell carcinoma. DNA of the CDR3: TGTGCCAGCAACTATGGCGGTGGCTACACCTTC. It translates to CASNYGGGYTF.